This TCR beta chain was found in a study of shared clonotypes between healthy human individuals. The study's findings and limits: Sequencing depth was predicted to influence how clonotypes are shared among donors. Against clonotypes common to all four donors, non-shared ones had lower generation probabilities. Tissues were not sampled, only blood, and their repertoires likely differ.

Worth noting for this clone: As yet, its antigen is unknown.

Produced via immunoSEQ multiplex PCR; TCRdb's table is partial and in-frame only. This table holds some 1.5 million clones, more than 95% found once. The split of CD4+ cells yielded CD45RA+ naive and CD45RA-negative memory subsets. Germline CDR1 reads SGHRS; CDR2 reads YFSETQ. The CDR3 covers 15 residues. V lost 2 bases and J 0 bases, leaving 8 bases between the germline ends. The receptor's source is a man aged 25 to 45 in good health. This chain joins TRBV5-1 and TRBJ2-2; a weak D match, TRBD2 (6 bases). The sample taken for sequencing was naive CD4+ T cells sorted from blood. The sample's subset: CD45RA+ positively selected. CDR3 residues: CASSFGSANTGELFF. The DNA of the CDR3 is TGCGCCAGCAGCTTCGGGAGCGCGAACACCGGGGAGCTGTTTTTT. The complete variable domain, with remaining parts taken from reference TRBV5-1 and TRBJ2-2, reads KAGVTQTPRYLIKTRGQQVTLSCSPISGHRSVSWYQQTPGQGLQFLFEYFSETQRNKGNFPGRFSGRQFSNSRSEMNVSTLELGDSALYLCASSFGSANTGELFFGEGSRLTVL.